This entry describes one TCR beta chain. V was pared by 3 bases and J by 8 bases, with 14 bases between. CDR3 length: 13 residues. The V gene's germline CDR1 is SGDLS and CDR2 YYNGEE. Under the authors' procedure: How many nucleated cells were present was estimated from reference gene primer amplification. TCRdb's copy holds only in-frame clones and misses some; the assay was immunoSEQ multiplex PCR. That table supplies the V and J calls and clone size; D and trimming were determined from the DNA. The repertoire holds tens of thousands of clones, under 90% seen once, with about 3.3% in the top ten. This entry belongs to a study of blood T cell repertoires in COVID-19. The wider study: Nucleic acid was either cDNA or gDNA, and it came from T cells, B-cell-depleted T cells, or PBMCs.

The rearrangement links TRBV9 to TRBJ1-1; a possible D gene is TRBD1 (5 bases). The sequence was obtained from a woman aged 65 to 85 with acute or convalescent COVID-19. The sequenced sample was peripheral blood. CDR3 in DNA: TGTGCCAGCAGCGGTATGGGCAGGACAGAAGCTTTCTTT. Its translation is CASSGMGRTEAFF.